Listed below are T cell receptor beta chains from one sample, sequenced in a study of T cell responses to AZD1222 COVID-19 vaccine. Some clones are missing from TCRdb's copy, which holds only in-frame ones; the method was immunoSEQ multiplex PCR. The sample holds 150,000 to 200,000 clones; approximately 90% are singletons and the top ten take 4% to 5.5%. Sequenced here: peripheral blood, sampled on day 0 of AZD1222 vaccination. The receptor source for this set is an adult in good health. Each CDR3 is given with its conserved first and last residue. D genes are given only for firm matches.

>TRBV5-1|TRBJ1-1|-
CASSLGAGQLNTEAFF
>TRBV10-3|TRBJ2-3|TRBD2
CAISGTSGLTDTQYF
>TRBV24-1|TRBJ2-7|-
CATSDLLRPGEVSYEQYF
>TRBV20-1|TRBJ1-1|-
CSASSPGGTEAFF
>TRBV19|TRBJ1-4|-
CASSISLEKLFF
>TRBV7-2|TRBJ2-5|-
CASTPFGSNQETQYF
>TRBV4-1|TRBJ1-5|-
CASRNTVGGNQPQHF
>TRBV24-1|TRBJ2-2|-
CATSVGRPQSTGELFF
>TRBV6-1|TRBJ1-2|-
CASSESGPRVRGYTF
>TRBV30|TRBJ1-4|-
CACLVGEKLFF
>TRBV27|TRBJ2-1|TRBD2
CASSSRVITGTSGSVGNEQFF
>TRBV28|TRBJ2-7|TRBD1
CASSPRTGRGLYEQYF
>TRBV28|TRBJ2-7|TRBD1
CASSLSGAGGYEQYF
>TRBV7-6|TRBJ1-2|-
CASSLFQDYGYTF
>TRBV11-2|TRBJ2-7|-
CASSLTLVPEQYF
>TRBV11-3|TRBJ2-7|-
CASSLRAYYEQYF
>TRBV6-5|TRBJ2-7|TRBD1
CASSYGDRTSYEQYF
>TRBV7-2|TRBJ2-1|TRBD1
CASSSRDRDIHEQFF
>TRBV9|TRBJ1-2|TRBD1
CASSQGADSYGYTF
>TRBV28|TRBJ2-5|-
CASSLYRSQETQYF
>TRBV19|TRBJ1-1|TRBD1
CASRPKNRGWFTEAFF